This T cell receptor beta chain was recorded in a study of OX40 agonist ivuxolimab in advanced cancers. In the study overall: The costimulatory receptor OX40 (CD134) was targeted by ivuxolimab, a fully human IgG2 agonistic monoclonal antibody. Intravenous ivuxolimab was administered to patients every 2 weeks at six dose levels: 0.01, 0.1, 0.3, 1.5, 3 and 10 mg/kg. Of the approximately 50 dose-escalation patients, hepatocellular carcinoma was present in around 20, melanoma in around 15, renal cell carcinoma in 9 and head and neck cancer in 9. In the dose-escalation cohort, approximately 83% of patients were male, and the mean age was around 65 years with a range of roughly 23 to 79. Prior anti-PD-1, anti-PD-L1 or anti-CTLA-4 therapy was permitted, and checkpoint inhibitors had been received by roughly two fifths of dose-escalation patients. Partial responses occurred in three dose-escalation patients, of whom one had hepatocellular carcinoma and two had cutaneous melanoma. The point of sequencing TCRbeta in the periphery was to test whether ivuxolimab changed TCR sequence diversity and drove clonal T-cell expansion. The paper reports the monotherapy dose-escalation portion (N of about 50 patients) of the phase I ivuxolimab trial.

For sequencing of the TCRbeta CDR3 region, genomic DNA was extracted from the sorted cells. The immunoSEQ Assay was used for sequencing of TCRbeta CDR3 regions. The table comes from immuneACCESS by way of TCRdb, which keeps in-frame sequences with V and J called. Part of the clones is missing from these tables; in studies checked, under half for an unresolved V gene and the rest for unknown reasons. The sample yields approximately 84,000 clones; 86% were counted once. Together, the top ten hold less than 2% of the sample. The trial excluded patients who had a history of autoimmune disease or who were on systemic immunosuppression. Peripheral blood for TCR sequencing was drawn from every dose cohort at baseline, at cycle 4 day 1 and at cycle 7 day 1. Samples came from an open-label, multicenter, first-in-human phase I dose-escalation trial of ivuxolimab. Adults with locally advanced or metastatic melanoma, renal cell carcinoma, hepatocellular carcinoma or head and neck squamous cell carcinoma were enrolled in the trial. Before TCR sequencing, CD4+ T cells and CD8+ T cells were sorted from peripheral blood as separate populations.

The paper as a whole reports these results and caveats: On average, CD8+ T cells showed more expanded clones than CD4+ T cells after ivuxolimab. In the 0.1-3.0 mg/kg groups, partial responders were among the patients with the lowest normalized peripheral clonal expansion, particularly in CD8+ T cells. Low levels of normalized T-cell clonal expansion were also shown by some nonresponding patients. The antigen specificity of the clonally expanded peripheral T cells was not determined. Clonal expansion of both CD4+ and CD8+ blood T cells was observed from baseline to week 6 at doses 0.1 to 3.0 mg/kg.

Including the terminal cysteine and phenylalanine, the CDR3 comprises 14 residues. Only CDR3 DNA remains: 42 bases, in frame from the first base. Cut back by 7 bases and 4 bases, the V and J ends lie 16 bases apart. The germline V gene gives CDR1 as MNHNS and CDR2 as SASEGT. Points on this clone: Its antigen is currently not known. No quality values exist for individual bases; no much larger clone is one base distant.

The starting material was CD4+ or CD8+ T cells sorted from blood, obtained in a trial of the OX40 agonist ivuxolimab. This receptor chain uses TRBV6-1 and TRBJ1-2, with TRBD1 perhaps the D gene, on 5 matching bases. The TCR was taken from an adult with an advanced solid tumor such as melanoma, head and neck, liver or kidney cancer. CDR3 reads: CASTRDGALYGYTF. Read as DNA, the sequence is TGTGCCAGCACCAGGGACGGAGCCCTCTATGGCTACACCTTC.